Each of the 31 T cell receptor beta chains below was sequenced from the same sample in a study of cytomegalovirus exposure and HLA in healthy donors. PCR was performed using 60 Vbeta and 13 Jbeta primers. Method: immunoSEQ multiplex PCR; TCRdb's copy keeps in-frame clones and lacks some. The sample includes 120,000 to 150,000 clones, roughly 79% of them seen just once. The sample taken for sequencing was PBMCs. These receptors were taken from a middle-aged woman in good health and CMV-seronegative.

V and J are TRBV5-4 and TRBJ1-3; D remains ambiguous. V dropped 5 bases and J dropped 0 bases, with 12 bases sitting between them. The CDR3 covers 15 residues. Looked up from germline, CDR1 is SGHNT and CDR2 is YYREEE (reference sequence). CDR3: CASSFGLNSGNTIYF. Written as DNA, the CDR3 is TGTGCCAGCAGTTTTGGACTGAACTCTGGAAACACCATATATTTT.

This clone appeared a few times. This rearrangement joins TRBV27 to TRBJ2-5; TRBD2 might be the D (6 bases). V shed 5 bases and J shed 4 bases, with 14 bases lying between them. The germline V gene encodes CDR1 MNHEY and CDR2 SMNVEV (reference sequence). The CDR3 sequence is 14 residues long. The DNA for the CDR3 is TGTGCCAGCAGTATCGGAGGGCCAGGAGAGACCCAGTACTTC. Its protein is CASSIGGPGETQYF.

The rearrangement links TRBV10-1 to TRBJ2-1, with a possible D match to TRBD2 (6 bases). V was clipped by 0 bases and J by 11 bases, with 17 bases between them. This CDR3 comprises 15 residues. Germline CDR1 WNHNN, CDR2 SYGVQD (reference sequence). The CDR3 nucleotides are TGCGCCAGCAGTGAGTCGGGGGGAGTAGGGGAAAAGCAGTTCTTC. It encodes CASSESGGVGEKQFF.

The chain uses TRBV6-1 and TRBJ1-1; D uncertain. Germline CDR1 is MNHNS and CDR2 is SASEGT. V lost 7 bases and J lost 0, with 9 bases in between. This CDR3 contains 13 residues. The CDR3 reads CASKPGLNTEAFF. CDR3 coding DNA: TGTGCCAGCAAACCAGGCCTGAACACTGAAGCTTTCTTT.

The DNA of the CDR3 is TGTGCCGCCCGCGGTGCCCCCCTCTACGAGCAGTACTTC. The encoded protein is CAARGAPLYEQYF. This chain joins TRBV28 and TRBJ2-7; D gene uncertain. Germline V lookup: CDR1 MDHEN, CDR2 SYDVKM. The CDR3 spans 13 residues. V was trimmed by 11 bases and J by 3 bases, leaving 17 bases between them.

The chain uses TRBV6-4 and TRBJ2-1; TRBD1 agrees at 11 bases. The germline CDR1 and CDR2 sequences are MRHNA and SNTAGT. The V and J ends lost 3 bases and 3 bases, in that order; junction bases with no gene match: 4. CDR3 length: 16 amino acids. The CDR3 coding sequence is TGTGCCAGCAGTGATTCCGGGACAGGGGGCTACAATGAGCAGTTCTTC. Translation gives CASSDSGTGGYNEQFF.

V usage is TRBV6-1 and J usage is TRBJ2-7, with 12 positions matching TRBD2. Germline CDR1 is MNHNS and CDR2 is SASEGT. This CDR3 spans 15 amino acids. J gave up 0 bases and V 6 bases, and 3 bases lay outside the gene matches. Here the CDR3 DNA reads TGTGCCAGCAGGAAACTAGCGGGAGGCTCCTACGAGCAGTACTTC. Translated: CASRKLAGGSYEQYF.

The chain links TRBV28 to TRBJ1-1; D uncertain. CDR3 length equals 12 residues. CDR1 is MDHEN and CDR2 is SYDVKM in the germline V gene. The V gene lost 7 bases and the J gene lost 9 bases, with 15 bases spanning the gap. The chain's CDR3 is CASTTNREKAFF. The CDR3 DNA reads TGTGCCAGCACCACGAATCGGGAAAAAGCTTTCTTT. The complete variable domain, with remaining parts taken from reference TRBV28 and TRBJ1-1, reads DVKVTQSSRYLVKRTGEKVFLECVQDMDHENMFWYRQDPGLGLRLIYFSYDVKMKEKGDIPEGYSVSREKKERFSLILESASTNQTSMYLCASTTNREKAFFGQGTRLTVV.

V gene TRBV2 combines with J gene TRBJ2-5, with TRBD2 matching 11 bases. Losses at the gene ends were 10 bases for V and 4 bases for J; bases not matched to a gene: 8. The CDR3 extends over 14 amino acids. In germline, CDR1 is SNHLY, CDR2 FYNNEI. The CDR3 sequence is CANRLAGWIETQYF. CDR3 sequence (DNA): TGTGCCAACAGACTAGCGGGGTGGATAGAGACCCAGTACTTC. Based on the CDR3 plus reference TRBV2 and TRBJ2-5, the full variable domain is EPEVTQTPSHQVTQMGQEVILRCVPISNHLYFYWYRQILGQKVEFLVSFYNNEISEKSEIFDDQFSVERPDGSNFTLKIRSTKLEDSAMYFCANRLAGWIETQYFGPGTRLLVL.

The chain recombines TRBV9 with TRBJ2-2, with 8 bases lining up with TRBD2. CDR3 length: 15 amino acids. Per germline, CDR1 SGDLS and CDR2 YYNGEE. With 2 bases clipped from V and 3 bases from J, the junction kept 3 bases outside the gene matches. CDR3 loop: CASSVSGSDTGELFF. The CDR3 coding sequence is TGTGCCAGCAGCGTCAGCGGGAGTGACACCGGGGAGCTGTTTTTT.

The V gene is TRBV27, the J gene TRBJ2-1; no clear D. This CDR3 spans 11 amino acids. Trimming removed 7 bases from V and 5 bases from J, with 6 bases in between. Germline CDR1 reads MNHEY; CDR2 reads SMNVEV (reference sequence). DNA of the CDR3: TGTGCCAGCATTGCGCACAATGAGCAGTTCTTC. Protein: CASIAHNEQFF.

The V call is TRBV5-4, the J call TRBJ2-3, with a weak D call TRBD2 (5 bases). This CDR3 has 16 amino acids. In germline, CDR1 is SGHNT, CDR2 YYREEE (reference sequence). V was trimmed by 1 base and J by 3 bases, leaving 15 bases between them. CDR3 nucleotides: TGTGCCAGCAGCTTGTTAGACGGGAAAGGAACAGATACGCAGTATTTT. As protein: CASSLLDGKGTDTQYF.

The chain employs TRBV2 and TRBJ1-1, with a possible D match to TRBD1 (5 bases). CDR3 length: 15 residues. Germline V gene lookup returns CDR1 SNHLY and CDR2 FYNNEI. Trimming shortened V by 2 bases and J by 0 bases, and 10 bases separated the two germline ends. The CDR3 protein is CASSEQGRLNTEAFF. CDR3 DNA: TGTGCCAGCAGTGAACAGGGCCGGTTGAACACTGAAGCTTTCTTT.

This chain uses TRBV4-3 with TRBJ2-7; D not resolved. With 1 base removed from V and 0 bases from J, the gap between germline ends came to 7 bases. Looked up from germline, CDR1 is LGHNA and CDR2 is YSLEER. The CDR3 runs 14 residues. In DNA form, the CDR3 reads TGCGCCAGCAGCCAAGGCAGGCCCTCCTACGAGCAGTACTTC. The encoded protein is CASSQGRPSYEQYF.

This chain joins TRBV29-1 and TRBJ1-4; 8 nucleotides agree with TRBD1. V was pared by 0 bases and J by 8 bases, with 8 bases of the junction left unmatched. In germline, CDR1 is SQVTM, CDR2 ANQGSEA. This CDR3 spans 15 amino acids. Here the CDR3 reads CSVEDVGTGGEKLFF. In DNA, the CDR3 is TGCAGCGTTGAAGATGTGGGGACAGGAGGCGAAAAACTGTTTTTT.

This chain connects TRBV6-4 to TRBJ2-3; 8 bases are shared with TRBD2. Germline V gene lookup returns CDR1 MRHNA and CDR2 SNTAGT. This CDR3 is built from 14 residues. V dropped 10 bases and J dropped 8; count of bases not matched to a gene: 14. CDR3 sequence (DNA): TGTGCCATCTCTCCAAGCGGGAGCTACGGTACGCAGTATTTT. Translating gives CAISPSGSYGTQYF.

This rearrangement joins TRBV5-1 to TRBJ2-7, with a possible D match to TRBD2 (5 bases). The CDR3 runs 13 residues. From germline, CDR1 is SGHRS and CDR2 YFSETQ. The ends were cut back, 4 bases at V and 4 bases at J, with 12 bases in the middle. The chain's CDR3 is CASSAMTGYEQYF. CDR3 nucleotide sequence: TGCGCCAGCAGCGCGATGACGGGGTACGAGCAGTACTTC.

The chain couples TRBV5-6 to TRBJ1-1; D not certain. The CDR3 consists of 14 residues. The germline gives CDR1 SGHDT, CDR2 YYEEEE. Trimming took 0 bases from V and 2 from J, leaving 8 bases between them. Here the CDR3 DNA reads TGTGCCAGCAGCTTGGGCGGGGTCAACACTGAAGCTTTCTTT. Its protein is CASSLGGVNTEAFF. Combining the CDR3 with reference TRBV5-6 and TRBJ1-1 gives the whole variable domain DAGVTQSPTHLIKTRGQQVTLRCSPKSGHDTVSWYQQALGQGPQFIFQYYEEEERQRGNFPDRFSGHQFPNYSSELNVNALLLGDSALYLCASSLGGVNTEAFFGQGTRLTVV.

The chain couples TRBV19 to TRBJ2-7, with 9 bases aligning to TRBD1. Losses at the gene ends were 3 bases for V and 4 bases for J; bases not matched to a gene: 16. The CDR3 runs to 18 residues. CDR1 LNHDA and CDR2 SQIVND come from the germline V gene (reference sequence). The DNA of the CDR3 is TGTGCCAGTAGTATGGGCCGACTTGGGTTTGGACAGGGGTACGAGCAGTACTTC. Translated, it gives CASSMGRLGFGQGYEQYF.

The V call is TRBV27, the J call TRBJ2-5; perhaps TRBD2 as D (7 bases). Germline CDR1 reads MNHEY; CDR2 reads SMNVEV (reference sequence). V was shortened by 5 bases and J by 3 bases, with 13 bases between the two germline ends. The CDR3 is made up of 14 amino acids. The CDR3 coding sequence is TGTGCCAGCAGTCCCAGGGGAGGGGAAGAGACCCAGTACTTC. Translated, it gives CASSPRGGEETQYF.

In this sample, this clone turned up once. At one of its ends the junction is not consistent with the germline gene, which may arise from a read error. This chain joins TRBV10-3 and TRBJ2-3; 8 bases fit TRBD2. Germline V gene data show CDR1 as ENHRY and CDR2 as SYGVKD. This CDR3 spans 12 amino acids. CDR3 amino acids: CAISGVQGTRIF. The CDR3 bases are TGTGCCATCAGTGGAGTTCAAGGGACTAGAATATTT.

This clone was counted a single time. The chain couples TRBV19 to TRBJ2-1, with a tentative D call TRBD1 (5 bases). In germline, CDR1 is LNHDA, CDR2 SQIVND (reference sequence). There are 14 residues in the CDR3. Trimming removed 1 base at V and 7 bases at J, with 11 bases between. This CDR3 reads CASSIVGPGNEQFF. CDR3 nucleotide sequence: TGTGCCAGTAGTATAGTGGGGCCGGGTAATGAGCAGTTCTTC.

This sequence joins TRBV28 and TRBJ1-2; maybe TRBD1 (5 bases). Germline V gene data show CDR1 as MDHEN and CDR2 as SYDVKM. This CDR3 has 14 residues. V was pared by 6 bases and J by 4 bases, with 15 bases between. CDR3 sequence reads: CASRETVFFYGYTF. The CDR3 DNA is TGTGCCAGCAGAGAGACAGTGTTCTTCTATGGCTACACCTTC.

The chain has TRBV5-1 and TRBJ1-1, with unresolved D. The CDR3 extends over 11 amino acids. V shed 0 bases and J shed 7 bases, with 4 bases lying between them. Germline CDR1 is SGHRS and CDR2 is YFSETQ. CDR3 residues: CASSLDNEAFF. In nucleotides, the CDR3 is TGCGCCAGCAGCTTGGACAATGAAGCTTTCTTT.

As DNA, the CDR3 is TGTGCCAGCGAGACTAGACGGGGACAGACAAATCAGCCCCAGCATTTT. Its translation: CASETRRGQTNQPQHF. The rearrangement uses TRBV6-6 and TRBJ1-5; 7 bases agree with TRBD1. Germline CDR1 and CDR2: MNHNY and SVGAGI (reference sequence). The CDR3 has 16 residues. The V and J ends lost 8 bases and 4 bases, in that order; junction bases with no gene match: 14.

The rearrangement joins TRBV16 to TRBJ1-4; possibly TRBD1 for D (5 bases). The CDR3 runs to 15 residues. Germline V gene lookup returns CDR1 KGHSY and CDR2 FQNENV. V was pared by 4 bases and J by 6 bases, with 15 bases between. The CDR3 coding sequence is TGTGCCAGCAGCCCACAACAGGTGTTGGATGAAAAACTGTTTTTT. It codes for CASSPQQVLDEKLFF.

The gene calls are TRBV5-1 and TRBJ1-1; D ambiguous. The germline V gene has CDR1 SGHRS and CDR2 YFSETQ. The V gene lost 5 bases and the J gene lost 0 bases, with 17 bases spanning the gap. This CDR3 comprises 16 residues. CDR3 amino acids: CASSPPVGDLNTEAFF. CDR3 coding DNA: TGCGCCAGCAGTCCCCCCGTCGGAGACCTGAACACTGAAGCTTTCTTT. The full variable domain, with the rest looked up from reference TRBV5-1 and TRBJ1-1, is KAGVTQTPRYLIKTRGQQVTLSCSPISGHRSVSWYQQTPGQGLQFLFEYFSETQRNKGNFPGRFSGRQFSNSRSEMNVSTLELGDSALYLCASSPPVGDLNTEAFFGQGTRLTVV.

This clone was seen just once. The CDR3: CASGARGADEQFF. The CDR3 nucleotides are TGTGCTAGTGGGGCGCGCGGGGCAGATGAGCAGTTCTTC. The V gene is TRBV12-5, the J gene TRBJ2-1, with a weak D call TRBD2 (6 bases). From germline, CDR1 is LGHNT and CDR2 FRNRAP. V was cut by 6 bases and J by 8 bases, with 14 bases left in between. The CDR3 is 13 amino acids.

This chain connects TRBV7-9 to TRBJ1-1, with TRBD1 matching over 11 bases. The CDR3 spans 16 residues. The trim removed 5 bases at V and 3 bases at J, leaving 8 bases unmatched. Germline V gene lookup returns CDR1 SEHNR and CDR2 FQNEAQ (reference sequence). CDR3 in amino acids: CASSLGQGAIDTEAFF. The CDR3 bases are TGTGCCAGCAGCCTTGGACAGGGGGCTATAGACACTGAAGCTTTCTTT.

This chain joins TRBV28 and TRBJ1-1; possibly TRBD1 for D (6 bases). Trimming stripped 6 bases from V and 6 bases from J, with 26 bases between. This CDR3 has 17 residues. Germline values: CDR1 MDHEN, CDR2 SYDVKM. The CDR3 sequence: CASSAALTRTAFSEAFF. The CDR3 coding sequence is TGTGCCAGCAGCGCAGCCTTAACCCGGACAGCATTCTCTGAAGCTTTCTTT.

The chain is built from TRBV9 and TRBJ2-7; 11 nucleotides line up with TRBD2. The germline gives CDR1 SGDLS, CDR2 YYNGEE. With V trimmed by 4 bases and J by 3 bases, 6 bases remained unmatched. There are 15 residues in the CDR3. Here the CDR3 DNA reads TGTGCCAGCAGCACCGGGACTAGCGGCGTCTACGAGCAGTACTTC. Translation: CASSTGTSGVYEQYF.